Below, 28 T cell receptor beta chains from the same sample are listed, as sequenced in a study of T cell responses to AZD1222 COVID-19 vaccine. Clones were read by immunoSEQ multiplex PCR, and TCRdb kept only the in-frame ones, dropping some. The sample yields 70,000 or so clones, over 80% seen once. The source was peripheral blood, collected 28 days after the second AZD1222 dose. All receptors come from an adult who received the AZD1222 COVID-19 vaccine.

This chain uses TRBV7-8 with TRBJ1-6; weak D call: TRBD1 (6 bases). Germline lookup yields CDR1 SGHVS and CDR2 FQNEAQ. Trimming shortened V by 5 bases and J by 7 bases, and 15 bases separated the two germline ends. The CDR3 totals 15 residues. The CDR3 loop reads CASSLIQGGNSPLHF. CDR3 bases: TGTGCCAGCAGCCTCATACAGGGAGGAAATTCACCCCTCCACTTT.

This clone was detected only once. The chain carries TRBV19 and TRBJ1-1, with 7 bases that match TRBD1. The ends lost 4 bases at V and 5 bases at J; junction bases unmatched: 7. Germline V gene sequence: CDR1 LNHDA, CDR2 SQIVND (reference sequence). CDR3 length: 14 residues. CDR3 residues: CASSKGQTITEAFF. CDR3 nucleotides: TGTGCCAGTAGTAAGGGACAGACGATTACTGAAGCTTTCTTT.

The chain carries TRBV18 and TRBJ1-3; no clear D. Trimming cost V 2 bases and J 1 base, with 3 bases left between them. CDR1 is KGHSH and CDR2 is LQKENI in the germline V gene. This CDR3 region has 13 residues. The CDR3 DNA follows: TGTGCCAGCTCACCAGATTCTGGAAACACCATATATTTT. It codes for CASSPDSGNTIYF.

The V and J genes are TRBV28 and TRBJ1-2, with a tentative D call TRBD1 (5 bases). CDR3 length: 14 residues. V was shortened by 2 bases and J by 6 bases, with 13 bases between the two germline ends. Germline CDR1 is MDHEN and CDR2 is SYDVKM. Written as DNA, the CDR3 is TGTGCCAGCAGTTTACTGCAGGGTGCGGATGGCTACACCTTC. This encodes CASSLLQGADGYTF.

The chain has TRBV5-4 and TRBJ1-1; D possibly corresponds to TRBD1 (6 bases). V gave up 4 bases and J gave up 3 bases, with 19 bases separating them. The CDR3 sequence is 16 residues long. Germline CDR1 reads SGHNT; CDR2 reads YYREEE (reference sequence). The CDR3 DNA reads TGTGCCAGCAGCCCGGGGGGGGGCAGAGGTGACACTGAAGCTTTCTTT. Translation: CASSPGGGRGDTEAFF.

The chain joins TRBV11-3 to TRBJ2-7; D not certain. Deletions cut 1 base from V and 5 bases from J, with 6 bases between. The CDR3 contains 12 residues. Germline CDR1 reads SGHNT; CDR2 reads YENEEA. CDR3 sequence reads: CASSLVPHEQYF. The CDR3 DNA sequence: TGTGCCAGCAGCTTAGTTCCCCACGAGCAGTACTTC.

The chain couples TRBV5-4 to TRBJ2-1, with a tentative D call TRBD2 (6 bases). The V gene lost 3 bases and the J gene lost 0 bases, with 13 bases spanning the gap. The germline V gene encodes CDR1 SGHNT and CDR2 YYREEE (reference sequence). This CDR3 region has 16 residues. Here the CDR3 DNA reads TGTGCCAGCAGCTCCCAAGCGGGCCACTCCTACAATGAGCAGTTCTTC. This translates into CASSSQAGHSYNEQFF. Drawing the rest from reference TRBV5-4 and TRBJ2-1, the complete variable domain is ETGVTQSPTHLIKTRGQQVTLRCSSQSGHNTVSWYQQALGQGPQFIFQYYREEENGRGNFPPRFSGLQFPNYSSELNVNALELDDSALYLCASSSQAGHSYNEQFFGPGTRLTVL.

The CDR3 loop reads CASSENWRGSGNTIYF. In DNA form, the CDR3 reads TGTGCCAGCAGTGAAAATTGGAGGGGCTCTGGAAACACCATATATTTT. The V and J genes are TRBV6-1 and TRBJ1-3; TRBD1 is a possible D gene (5 bases). Per germline, CDR1 MNHNS and CDR2 SASEGT. Trimming cost V 2 bases and J 0 bases, with 11 bases left between them. This CDR3 is 16 amino acids long.

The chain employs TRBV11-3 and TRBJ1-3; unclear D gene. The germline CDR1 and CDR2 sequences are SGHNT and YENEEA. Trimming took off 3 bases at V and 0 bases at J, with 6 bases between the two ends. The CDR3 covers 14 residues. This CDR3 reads CASSLQFSGNTIYF. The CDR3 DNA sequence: TGTGCCAGCAGCTTGCAGTTCTCTGGAAACACCATATATTTT.

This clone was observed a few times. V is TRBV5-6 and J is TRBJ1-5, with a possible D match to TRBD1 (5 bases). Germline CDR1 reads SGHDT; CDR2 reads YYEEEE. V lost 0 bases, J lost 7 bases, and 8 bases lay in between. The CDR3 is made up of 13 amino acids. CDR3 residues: CASSLARQQPQHF. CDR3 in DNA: TGTGCCAGCAGCTTGGCCCGACAGCAGCCCCAGCATTTT.

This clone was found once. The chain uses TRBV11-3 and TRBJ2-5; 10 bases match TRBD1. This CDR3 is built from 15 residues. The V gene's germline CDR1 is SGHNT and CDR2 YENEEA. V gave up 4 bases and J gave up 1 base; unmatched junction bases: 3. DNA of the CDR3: TGTGCCAGCAGCTCAAGGACAGGGGGCCAAGAGACCCAGTACTTC. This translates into CASSSRTGGQETQYF. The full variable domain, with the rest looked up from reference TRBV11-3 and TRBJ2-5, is EAGVVQSPRYKIIEKKQPVAFWCNPISGHNTLYWYLQNLGQGPELLIRYENEEAVDDSQLPKDRFSAERLKGVDSTLKIQPAELGDSAVYLCASSSRTGGQETQYFGPGTRLLVL.

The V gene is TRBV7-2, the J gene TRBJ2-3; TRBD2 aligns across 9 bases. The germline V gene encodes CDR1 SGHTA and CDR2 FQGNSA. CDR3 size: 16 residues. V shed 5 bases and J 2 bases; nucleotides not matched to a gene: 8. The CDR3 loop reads CASSTNSGRPTDTQYF. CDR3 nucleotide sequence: TGTGCCAGCAGCACAAACAGCGGGAGGCCCACAGATACGCAGTATTTT. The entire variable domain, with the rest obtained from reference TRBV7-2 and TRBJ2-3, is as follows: GAGVSQSPSNKVTEKGKDVELRCDPISGHTALYWYRQSLGQGLEFLIYFQGNSAPDKSGLPSDRFSAERTGGSVSTLTIQRTQQEDSAVYLCASSTNSGRPTDTQYFGPGTRLTVL.

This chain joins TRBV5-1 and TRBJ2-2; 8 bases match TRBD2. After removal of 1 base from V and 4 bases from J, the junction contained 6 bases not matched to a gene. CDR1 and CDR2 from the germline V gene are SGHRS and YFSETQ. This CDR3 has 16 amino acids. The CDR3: CASSLIGLAGTGELFF. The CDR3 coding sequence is TGCGCCAGCAGCTTGATCGGACTAGCTGGCACCGGGGAGCTGTTTTTT.

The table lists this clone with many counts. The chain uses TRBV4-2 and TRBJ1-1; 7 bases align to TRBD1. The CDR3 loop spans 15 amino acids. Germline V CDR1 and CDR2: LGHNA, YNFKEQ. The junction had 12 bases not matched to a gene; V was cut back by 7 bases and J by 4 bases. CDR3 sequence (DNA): TGTGCCAGCACGCGAGGAGGGGGCGACTCCACTGAAGCTTTCTTT. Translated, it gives CASTRGGGDSTEAFF.

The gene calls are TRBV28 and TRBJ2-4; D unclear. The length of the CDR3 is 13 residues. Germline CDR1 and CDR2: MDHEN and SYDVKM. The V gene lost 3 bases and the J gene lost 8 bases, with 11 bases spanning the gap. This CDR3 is CASSLDVGYIQYF. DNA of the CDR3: TGTGCCAGCAGTTTGGATGTGGGATACATTCAGTACTTC.

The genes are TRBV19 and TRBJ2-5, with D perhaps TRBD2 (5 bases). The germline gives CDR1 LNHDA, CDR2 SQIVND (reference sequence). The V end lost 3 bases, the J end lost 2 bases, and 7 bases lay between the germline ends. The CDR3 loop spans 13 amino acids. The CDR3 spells CASSMRAQETQYF. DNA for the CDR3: TGTGCCAGTAGTATGAGGGCACAAGAGACCCAGTACTTC.

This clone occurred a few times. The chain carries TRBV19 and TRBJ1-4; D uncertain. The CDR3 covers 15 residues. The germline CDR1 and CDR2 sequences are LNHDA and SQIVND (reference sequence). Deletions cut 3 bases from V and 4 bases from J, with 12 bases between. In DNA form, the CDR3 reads TGTGCCAGTAGTATGAACTACCCTTTTAATGAAAAACTGTTTTTT. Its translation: CASSMNYPFNEKLFF.

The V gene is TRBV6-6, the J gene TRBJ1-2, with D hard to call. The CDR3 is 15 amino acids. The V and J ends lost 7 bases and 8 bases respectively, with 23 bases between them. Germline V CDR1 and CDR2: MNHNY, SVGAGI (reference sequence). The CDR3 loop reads CASNVPRGPVIGYTF. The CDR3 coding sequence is TGTGCCAGCAATGTCCCTCGCGGGCCGGTAATAGGCTACACCTTC.

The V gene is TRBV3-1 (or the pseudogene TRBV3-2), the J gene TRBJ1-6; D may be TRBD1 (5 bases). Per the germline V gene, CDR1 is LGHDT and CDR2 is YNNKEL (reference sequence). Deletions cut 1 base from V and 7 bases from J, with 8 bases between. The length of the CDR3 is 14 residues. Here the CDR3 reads CASSQGGSNSPLHF. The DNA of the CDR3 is TGTGCCAGCAGCCAAGGGGGGTCAAATTCACCCCTCCACTTT.

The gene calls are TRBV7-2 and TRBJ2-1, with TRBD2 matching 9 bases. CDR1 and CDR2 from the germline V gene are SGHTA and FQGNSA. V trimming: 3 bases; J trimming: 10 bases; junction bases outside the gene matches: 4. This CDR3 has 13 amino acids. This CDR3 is CASSLRLAGEQFF. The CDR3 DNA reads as TGTGCCAGCAGCTTGAGGCTAGCGGGGGAGCAGTTCTTC.

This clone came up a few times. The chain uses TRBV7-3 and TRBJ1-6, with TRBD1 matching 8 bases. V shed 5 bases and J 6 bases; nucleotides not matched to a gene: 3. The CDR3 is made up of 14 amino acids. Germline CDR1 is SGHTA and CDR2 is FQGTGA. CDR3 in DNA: TGTGCCAGCAGCCAGACAGGGGCTAATTCACCCCTCCACTTT. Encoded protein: CASSQTGANSPLHF. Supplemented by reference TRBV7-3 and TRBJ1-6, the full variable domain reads GAGVSQTPSNKVTEKGKYVELRCDPISGHTALYWYRQSLGQGPEFLIYFQGTGAADDSGLPNDRFFAVRPEGSVSTLKIQRTERGDSAVYLCASSQTGANSPLHFGNGTRLTVT.

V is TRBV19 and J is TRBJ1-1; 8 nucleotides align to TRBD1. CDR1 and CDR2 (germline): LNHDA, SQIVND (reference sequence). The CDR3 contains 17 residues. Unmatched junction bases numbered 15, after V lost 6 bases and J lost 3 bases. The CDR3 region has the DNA TGTGCCAGTAGGCGGACAGGGAAGGGTCGAAGGGACACTGAAGCTTTCTTT. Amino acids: CASRRTGKGRRDTEAFF.

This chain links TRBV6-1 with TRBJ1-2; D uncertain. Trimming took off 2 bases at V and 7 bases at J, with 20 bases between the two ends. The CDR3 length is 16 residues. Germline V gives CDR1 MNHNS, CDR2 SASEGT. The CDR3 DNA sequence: TGTGCCAGCAGTGAAAGAGGCTTTCAACGGGGTTCTGGCTACACCTTC. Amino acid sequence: CASSERGFQRGSGYTF.

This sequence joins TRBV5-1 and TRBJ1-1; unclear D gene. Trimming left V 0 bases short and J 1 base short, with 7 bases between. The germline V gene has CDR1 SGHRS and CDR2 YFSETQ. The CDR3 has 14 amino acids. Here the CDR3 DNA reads TGCGCCAGCAGCTTGGATAGATCGAACACTGAAGCTTTCTTT. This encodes CASSLDRSNTEAFF.

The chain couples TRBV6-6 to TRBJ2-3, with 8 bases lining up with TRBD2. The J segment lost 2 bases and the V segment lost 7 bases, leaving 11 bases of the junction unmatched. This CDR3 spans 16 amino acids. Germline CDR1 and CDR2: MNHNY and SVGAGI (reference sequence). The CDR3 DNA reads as TGTGCCAGCACCCGGACTAGCCCGTACATCACAGATACGCAGTATTTT. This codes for CASTRTSPYITDTQYF.

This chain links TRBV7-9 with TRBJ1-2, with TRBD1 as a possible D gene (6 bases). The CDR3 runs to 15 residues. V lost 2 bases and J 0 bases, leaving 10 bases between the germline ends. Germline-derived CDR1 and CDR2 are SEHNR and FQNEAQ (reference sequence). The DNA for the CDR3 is TGTGCCAGCAGCTTATCCCAGGGGACTAACTATGGCTACACCTTC. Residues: CASSLSQGTNYGYTF.

The CDR3: CASSLILGQWHF. The CDR3 bases are TGTGCCAGCAGTTTAATTTTGGGACAATGGCATTTT. The chain carries TRBV27 and TRBJ1-5; D might be TRBD1 (6 bases). CDR1 and CDR2 from the germline V gene are MNHEY and SMNVEV (reference sequence). This CDR3 has 12 residues. Trimming took off 2 bases at V and 15 bases at J, with 14 bases between the two ends.

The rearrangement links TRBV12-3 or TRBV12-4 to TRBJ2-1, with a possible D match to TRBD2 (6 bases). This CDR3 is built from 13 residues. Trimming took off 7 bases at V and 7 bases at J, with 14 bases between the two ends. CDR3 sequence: CASTRTAGNEQFF. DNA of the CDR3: TGTGCCAGCACCAGGACCGCGGGGAATGAGCAGTTCTTC.